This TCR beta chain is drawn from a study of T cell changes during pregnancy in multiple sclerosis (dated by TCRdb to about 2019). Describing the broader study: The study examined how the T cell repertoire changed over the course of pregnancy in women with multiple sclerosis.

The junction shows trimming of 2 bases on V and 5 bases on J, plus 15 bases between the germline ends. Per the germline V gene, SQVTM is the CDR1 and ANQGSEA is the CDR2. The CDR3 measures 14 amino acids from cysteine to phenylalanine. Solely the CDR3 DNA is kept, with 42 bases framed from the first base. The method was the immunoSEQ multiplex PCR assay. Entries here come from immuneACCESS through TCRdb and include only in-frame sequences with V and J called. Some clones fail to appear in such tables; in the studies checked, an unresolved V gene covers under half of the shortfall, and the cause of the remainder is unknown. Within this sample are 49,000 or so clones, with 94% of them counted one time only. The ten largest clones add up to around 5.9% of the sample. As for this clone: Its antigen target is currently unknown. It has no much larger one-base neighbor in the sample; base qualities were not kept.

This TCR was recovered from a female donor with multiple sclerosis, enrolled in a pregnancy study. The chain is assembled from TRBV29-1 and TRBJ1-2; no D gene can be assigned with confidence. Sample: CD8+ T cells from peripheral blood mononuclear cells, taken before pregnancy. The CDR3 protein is CSVESGSLTYGYTF. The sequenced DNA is TGCAGCGTTGAATCGGGGTCGTTGACTTATGGCTACACCTTC.